These T cell receptor beta chains were read from a single sample in a study of early T cells in non-severe SARS-CoV-2 infection. TCRdb used MiXCR to reprocess the 5' RACE reads, holding one entry per CDR3 protein. The table lists roughly 100,000 distinct CDR3 sequences, roughly 13% of them singletons, with about 2.3% in the top ten. The material sequenced was whole blood. All receptors derive from an adult who was a healthcare worker with PCR-confirmed SARS-CoV-2 infection or an uninfected control (not recorded which). CDR3s leave out the opening cysteine and the closing phenylalanine or tryptophan. Size values are once, few and many counts, or a class for expanded clones, and some rows have none.

CDR3: ASSPTRDAYNEQF
size: many
V: TRBV4-1

CDR3: ASSIDQSSNQPQH
size: many
V: TRBV19

CDR3: ASSLGPTYEQY
size: many
V: TRBV5-5

CDR3: ASSSSAGERGYT
size: few
V: TRBV6-2/TRBV6-3

CDR3: ASSYSLGQETQY
size: few
V: TRBV6-6

CDR3: ASGGTHGQPQH
size: NA
V: TRBV6-2/TRBV6-3

CDR3: ASSVRRGDTQY
size: few
V: TRBV2

CDR3: ASSRTPYEQY
size: NA
V: TRBV3-1

CDR3: SADNYGGRTYEQY
size: NA
V: TRBV20-1

CDR3: ASSQDSLRLGTEAF
size: NA
V: TRBV3-1

CDR3: ASSHSAQAGYEQY
size: few
V: TRBV4-3

CDR3: ASSGTGSFTDTQY
size: few
V: TRBV7-9

CDR3: ASSSVLSTDTQY
size: few
V: TRBV5-6

CDR3: ASSFPDGYT
size: NA
V: TRBV28

CDR3: SARDWGGASYEQY
size: NA
V: TRBV20-1

CDR3: ASMRTPAADTQY
size: NA
V: TRBV6-5

CDR3: ASSPPTGGSYNEQF
size: NA
V: TRBV18

CDR3: ASSPISSGANVLT
size: NA
V: TRBV11-1

CDR3: ASSQSNEKLF
size: many
V: TRBV4-2

CDR3: ASSYVFTLGGEQF
size: few
V: TRBV6-5